The 5 T cell receptor beta chains reported below all come from one sample, sequenced in a study of T-cell memory formation after mild COVID-19. From the 5' RACE reads, TCRdb called clonotypes with MiXCR, one entry per CDR3 protein. The sample shows fewer than 550,000 distinct CDR3 sequences, 20% of them seen only once. Sequences were obtained from PBMCs or a T cell subset sorted from them (not recorded which). Every receptor here comes from an adult woman who had mild COVID-19 (a few samples of this study predate the infection). Cell type and time point are not known.

This chain uses TRBV7-9 with TRBJ2-3, with TRBD1 matching 10 bases. CDR1 is SEHNR, CDR2 FQNEAQ, per germline (reference sequence). This CDR3 is built from 14 residues. The junction had 8 bases not matched to a gene; V was cut back by 7 bases and J by 7 bases. The CDR3 region has the DNA TGTGCCAGCACCGGGACAGGGGACCTTTATACGCAGTATTTT. Encoded protein: CASTGTGDLYTQYF.

The gene calls are TRBV12-3 or TRBV12-4 and TRBJ1-2, with D perhaps matching TRBD1 (6 bases). V shed 5 bases and J shed 9 bases, with 13 bases lying between them. This CDR3 has 12 amino acids. The CDR3: CASSPTGGRYTF. The CDR3 region has the DNA TGTGCCAGCAGTCCGACAGGCGGCCGCTACACCTTC.

This chain links TRBV5-6 with TRBJ2-2; 8 positions match TRBD2. With 1 base clipped from V and 3 bases from J, the junction kept 11 bases outside the gene matches. The germline V gene has CDR1 SGHDT and CDR2 YYEEEE. The CDR3 length is 18 residues. This CDR3 reads CASSLQGLGSRYTGELFF. In nucleotides, the CDR3 is TGTGCCAGCAGCTTGCAGGGACTAGGGAGTCGCTACACCGGGGAGCTGTTTTTT.

The chain links TRBV20-1 to TRBJ2-1; D unresolved. Germline CDR1 reads DFQATT; CDR2 reads SNEGSKA (reference sequence). The CDR3 spans 11 residues. V lost 6 bases and J 6 bases, leaving 9 bases between the germline ends. For the CDR3, the DNA is TGCAGTGCCTCCAAACTCAATGAGCAGTTCTTC. It codes for CSASKLNEQFF.

The rearrangement uses TRBV6-5 and TRBJ1-3, with no clear D. CDR1 MNHEY and CDR2 SVGAGI come from the germline V gene. The CDR3 is 15 residues long. The V end lost 6 bases, the J end lost 0 bases, and 12 bases lay between the germline ends. The CDR3 loop is CASRLYQHSGNTIYF. The CDR3, as DNA: TGTGCCAGCAGACTCTATCAGCACTCTGGAAACACCATATATTTT.